Listed below are T cell receptor beta chains from one sample, sequenced in a study of Graves' ophthalmopathy and Graves' hyperthyroidism. TCRdb fed the multiplex PCR reads into MiXCR, producing one record per CDR3 protein. The sample lists 40,000 to 45,000 distinct CDR3 sequences; approximately 52% were seen once. The sequencing sample was made of peripheral blood. The receptors were gathered from an adult man with Graves' ophthalmopathy. Both conserved end residues are part of each CDR3. The D gene is left open where the match is weak.

J gene: TRBJ2-1
D gene: TRBD2
V gene: TRBV7-2
CDR3 protein: CASSRTSGGYNEQFF

J gene: TRBJ2-3
D gene: TRBD2
V gene: TRBV4-2
CDR3 protein: CASSQETSGRTDTQYF

J gene: TRBJ2-7
D gene: .
V gene: TRBV7-2
CDR3 protein: CASSLGHQSHYEQYF

J gene: TRBJ1-3
D gene: .
V gene: TRBV19
CDR3 protein: CASRTQLSGNTIYF

J gene: TRBJ1-4
D gene: TRBD1
V gene: TRBV7-2
CDR3 protein: CASSPGRTGFGEKLFF

J gene: TRBJ2-2
D gene: .
V gene: TRBV7-9
CDR3 protein: CASSRDTSNTGELFF

J gene: TRBJ2-3
D gene: .
V gene: TRBV3-1
CDR3 protein: CASSQRLAADTQYF

J gene: TRBJ2-5
D gene: TRBD2
V gene: TRBV30
CDR3 protein: CAWRPSGGFQETQYF

J gene: TRBJ2-3
D gene: TRBD2
V gene: TRBV9
CDR3 protein: CASSVEGGGTDTQYF

J gene: TRBJ2-2
D gene: .
V gene: TRBV7-9
CDR3 protein: CASSYPGELFF

J gene: TRBJ1-5
D gene: .
V gene: TRBV20-1
CDR3 protein: CSARGDRAGYQPQHF

J gene: TRBJ1-1
D gene: .
V gene: TRBV7-3
CDR3 protein: CASRVQGNTEAFF

J gene: TRBJ2-1
D gene: .
V gene: TRBV6-1
CDR3 protein: CASSSERQNEQFF

J gene: TRBJ2-5
D gene: TRBD1
V gene: TRBV12-3/TRBV12-4
CDR3 protein: CASSFGTGVETQYF

J gene: TRBJ2-1
D gene: .
V gene: TRBV20-1
CDR3 protein: CSAYAEYNEQLF

J gene: TRBJ1-5
D gene: .
V gene: TRBV5-1
CDR3 protein: CASSLEFNQPQHF

J gene: TRBJ2-2
D gene: TRBD1
V gene: TRBV6-2/TRBV6-3
CDR3 protein: CASSRTGANTGELFF

J gene: TRBJ2-3
D gene: TRBD2
V gene: TRBV6-2/TRBV6-3
CDR3 protein: CASTSPLASGNLRRTQYF

J gene: TRBJ2-7
D gene: TRBD1
V gene: TRBV14
CDR3 protein: CASSSMGTGVYEQYF

J gene: TRBJ1-5
D gene: TRBD1
V gene: TRBV3-1
CDR3 protein: CASKGTGERQPQHF

J gene: TRBJ2-3
D gene: TRBD1
V gene: TRBV12-5
CDR3 protein: CASGSQGQGTDTQYF

J gene: TRBJ1-5
D gene: TRBD1
V gene: TRBV4-1
CDR3 protein: CASSQAGTGSQPQHF

J gene: TRBJ2-7
D gene: .
V gene: TRBV12-3/TRBV12-4
CDR3 protein: CASSMGGEAYEQYF

J gene: TRBJ2-2
D gene: TRBD1
V gene: TRBV7-2
CDR3 protein: CASSLDRTGGGELFF

J gene: TRBJ2-5
D gene: TRBD2
V gene: TRBV13
CDR3 protein: CASKGFASGGQETQYF

J gene: TRBJ1-4
D gene: .
V gene: TRBV2
CDR3 protein: CASSERGSKEKLYF

J gene: TRBJ2-3
D gene: .
V gene: TRBV6-4
CDR3 protein: CASSEWGETDTQYF

J gene: TRBJ2-3
D gene: TRBD2
V gene: TRBV20-1
CDR3 protein: CSASGGGASDTQYF

J gene: TRBJ1-6
D gene: .
V gene: TRBV2
CDR3 protein: CASRGDNSPLHF

J gene: TRBJ2-3
D gene: .
V gene: TRBV7-9
CDR3 protein: CASSPERVAGSTDTQYF

J gene: TRBJ2-1
D gene: TRBD2
V gene: TRBV2
CDR3 protein: CASSNLAGYNEQFF

J gene: TRBJ2-1
D gene: .
V gene: TRBV19
CDR3 protein: CATTSPGDEQFF

J gene: TRBJ2-2
D gene: .
V gene: TRBV30
CDR3 protein: CAWSAGTTDTGELFF

J gene: TRBJ2-1
D gene: TRBD2
V gene: TRBV10-1
CDR3 protein: CASSDLPGLDSSDEQFF

J gene: TRBJ2-1
D gene: TRBD2
V gene: TRBV10-1
CDR3 protein: CASSGGVHPNEQFF

J gene: TRBJ1-6
D gene: .
V gene: TRBV20-1
CDR3 protein: CSARDPRDVRSSLHF

J gene: TRBJ1-2
D gene: .
V gene: TRBV12-5
CDR3 protein: CVSVPFGYTF